This paragraph reports one TCR beta chain. Its antigen is currently unknown. This specimen comes from a study of T cell responses to AZD1222 COVID-19 vaccine. At the level of the study: Second doses were pooled across both intervals (about 4 or about 12 weeks). Study findings and constraints: Repertoires were obtained solely post-peak T cell response. The study identified only five or six AZD1222 recipients as seropositive at baseline.

Assay: immunoSEQ multiplex PCR; the TCRdb copy retains only in-frame clones and omits some. The repertoire includes under 150,000 clones, about 87% of them detected once, and around 16% sits in the top ten. This specimen consisted of peripheral blood, obtained on day 0 of AZD1222 vaccination. The receptor was isolated from an adult in good health.

CDR3 in DNA: TGTGCCAGCAGTCTGTGGGGGGCAGACAATGAGCAGTTCTTC. Its protein product is CASSLWGADNEQFF. The chain uses TRBV28 and TRBJ2-1; perhaps D is TRBD1 or TRBD2 (6 bases each). The CDR3 length is 14 residues. V was shortened by 5 bases and J by 5 bases, with 13 bases between the two germline ends. Germline values: CDR1 MDHEN, CDR2 SYDVKM.